This T cell receptor (beta chain) was observed in a study of OX40 agonist ivuxolimab in advanced cancers. For the study at large: Among those treated, three patients had partial responses, one with hepatocellular carcinoma and two with cutaneous melanoma. General study findings and limits: Average numbers of expanded clones were greater in CD8+ T cells than in CD4+.

Of note for this clone: Its antigen is still unknown.

Germline CDR1 reads SEHNR; CDR2 reads FQNEAQ (reference sequence). CDR3 length equals 15 residues. V was shortened by 2 bases and J by 10 bases, with 15 bases between the two germline ends. Assay: immunoSEQ multiplex PCR; the TCRdb copy retains only in-frame clones and omits some. Here the sample spans 50,000 or so clones, roughly 89% being singletons. Patients who had autoimmune disease history or got systemic immunosuppression were left out. Blood specimens came from baseline, cycle 4 day 1, and cycle 7 day 1. The chain joins TRBV7-9 to TRBJ1-6, with D tentatively TRBD1 (5 bases). The specimen was CD4+ or CD8+ T cells sorted from blood, collected in a trial of the OX40 agonist ivuxolimab. The origin of this receptor is an adult with an advanced solid tumor such as melanoma, head and neck, liver or kidney cancer. CDR3 bases: TGTGCCAGCAGCTTACCCGACAGTCGCCCATCACCCCTCCACTTT. Its protein product is CASSLPDSRPSPLHF.